The clone carrying this T cell receptor (beta chain) appeared a few times. As yet, its antigen is unknown. V was clipped by 7 bases and J by 1 base; unmatched bases: 7. Germline loops: CDR1 MNHEY, CDR2 SVGAGI. This CDR3 has 14 amino acids. The sample originates from a study of blood T cells in healthy people across ages. The use of a sample-barcoded 5' primer and a J-beta primer mix characterized a second PCR of about 6 to 11 cycles. TCRdb passed the 5' RACE reads through MiXCR, listing each CDR3 protein once. Of approximately 760,000 distinct CDR3 sequences listed, around a quarter were seen once; the top ten hold 9.4%. Study-wide findings and caveats: In long-lived donors, naive CD4+ cell counts and diversity exceeded those of aged donors. Per-million-T-cell TCR beta diversity fell roughly linearly with age. The percentage of naive T cells correlated strongly with TCR beta diversity.

The same sample was also used in a study of T cells of mothers and their children.

The chain employs TRBV6-5 and TRBJ2-7, with 7 bases fitting TRBD2. Sequenced material: blood. The receptor was derived from a boy aged 10-17 years in good health. The CDR3 DNA follows: TGTGCCAGCAAGCTACTAGCGATGTCCTACGAGCAGTACTTC. Residues: CASKLLAMSYEQYF.